This TCR beta chain is from a study of cytomegalovirus exposure and HLA in healthy donors. For this clone: Its antigen is not identified.

The donors formed part of the roughly 120-subject validation cohort, distinct from the 666-subject first cohort. Study-wide findings and caveats: In vitro checks showed that three CMV-associated chains really do target CMV antigens. The listing of 150 to 200 TCR beta chains classed them as cytomegalovirus-associated.

The CDR3 has 17 residues. CDR1 and CDR2 from the germline V gene are SGHDT and YYEEEE. The V gene lost 2 bases and the J gene lost 4 bases, with 20 bases spanning the gap. TCRdb keeps only in-frame clones here, not all; method: immunoSEQ multiplex PCR. The sample lists some 150,000 clones, about 91% occurring once. Sequencing was carried out using PBMCs. The chain couples TRBV5-6 to TRBJ2-3, with TRBD2 as a possible D gene (5 bases). This sequence originates from a woman younger than 30 in good health and CMV-seropositive. The CDR3 nucleotides read TGTGCCAGCAGCTTTGACATTAGGGAGTGGGGATCAGATACGCAGTATTTT. Translated: CASSFDIREWGSDTQYF.